Listed here are 5 T cell receptor beta chains from one sample, sequenced in a study of shared clonotypes between healthy human individuals. Sequenced by immunoSEQ multiplex PCR; TCRdb stores in-frame clones only, minus some. The sample consists of millions of clones, about 95% of them appearing once. Cells designated naive CD8 were CD45RO-negative and were positively selected for CCR7, with terminally differentiated effector memory CD45RA+ cells excluded. Source material: naive CD8+ T cells sorted from blood. Receptor source: a man between 18 and 35 years old in good health.

The genes are TRBV19 and TRBJ2-3, with D possibly being TRBD2 (5 bases). CDR1 and CDR2 (germline): LNHDA, SQIVND (reference sequence). Trimming cost V 7 bases and J 2 bases, with 19 bases left between them. The CDR3 loop spans 16 amino acids. The CDR3 region is CASTPRAVRYTDTQYF. The CDR3 coding sequence is TGTGCCAGTACCCCGAGGGCCGTTCGGTACACAGATACGCAGTATTTT.

The chain has TRBV11-2 and TRBJ2-5; D uncertain. Trimming cost V 0 bases and J 5 bases, with 13 bases left between them. The CDR3 covers 15 residues. The germline V gene has CDR1 SGHAT and CDR2 FQNNGV. CDR3 in amino acids: CASSLDRAAWETQYF. The CDR3 bases are TGTGCCAGCAGCTTAGATCGGGCAGCCTGGGAGACCCAGTACTTC.

A word on this clone: Other nucleotide sequences from this sample produce the same CDR3. V gene TRBV27 combines with J gene TRBJ1-3; 8 bases map to TRBD1. V shed 5 bases, J shed 3 bases, and the junction held 9 bases outside the gene matches. This CDR3 comprises 16 residues. Per germline, CDR1 MNHEY and CDR2 SMNVEV (reference sequence). The CDR3 DNA is TGTGCCAGCAGTCCCTCCCAGGGGGCGTATGGAAACACCATATATTTT. Residues: CASSPSQGAYGNTIYF.

Turning to this clone: The same CDR3 can be traced to other DNA sequences in this sample. In DNA form, the CDR3 reads TGTGCCAGCAGTTACGGGGATTCGACCGGGGAGCTGTTTTTT. Amino acid sequence: CASSYGDSTGELFF. The V and J genes are TRBV6-5 and TRBJ2-2; D unclear. V dropped 2 bases and J dropped 5 bases, with 9 bases sitting between them. Germline lookup yields CDR1 MNHEY and CDR2 SVGAGI. There are 14 residues in the CDR3.

This clone has only a few counts. This chain uses TRBV14 with TRBJ1-2; D is unresolved. Germline values: CDR1 SGHDN, CDR2 FVKESK. Trimming removed 8 bases from V and 4 bases from J, with 23 bases in between. This CDR3 is built from 16 residues. The CDR3 coding sequence is TGTGCCAGCTCCCCATCCTCCGACTTGGGCGGCTATGGCTACACCTTC. Residues: CASSPSSDLGGYGYTF.